What follows are 3 T cell receptor beta chains derived from one specimen sequenced in a study of T cells after yellow fever vaccination. TCRdb re-derived calls from the 5' RACE reads in MiXCR, one entry per CDR3 protein. The sample records around 260,000 distinct CDR3 sequences, roughly 5.2% being singletons. Source: CD4+ T cells sorted from PBMCs, taken on the day of the yellow fever booster vaccination. These receptors came from a man in his late teens or twenties who received the YFV17D yellow fever vaccine.

This rearrangement joins TRBV5-1 to TRBJ2-1; TRBD2 matches 14 bases. J gave up 8 bases and V 0 bases, and 10 bases lay outside the gene matches. The germline gives CDR1 SGHRS, CDR2 YFSETQ. This CDR3 comprises 18 residues. The CDR3 DNA reads TGCGCCAGCAGCTTGGGACTAGCGGGGGGGGCTGTGAGGGATGAGCAGTTCTTC. Its translation: CASSLGLAGGAVRDEQFF.

The V call is TRBV5-6, the J call TRBJ2-1; tentatively, D is TRBD1 (6 bases). Trimming removed 6 bases at V and 9 bases at J, with 16 bases between. CDR1 is SGHDT, CDR2 YYEEEE, per germline. This CDR3 comprises 13 residues. The CDR3 nucleotides read TGTGCCAGCACCCTAGACAGGAAGGGTGAGCAGTTCTTC. The encoded protein is CASTLDRKGEQFF.

There are many counts of this clonotype. The chain carries TRBV7-3 and TRBJ2-3; TRBD2 aligns across 9 bases. This CDR3 is 15 amino acids long. Losses at the gene ends were 5 bases for V and 4 bases for J; bases not matched to a gene: 7. Per the germline V gene, CDR1 is SGHTA and CDR2 is FQGTGA. Written as DNA, the CDR3 is TGTGCCAGCAGCCCCCGGGCGGGGGGGGCAGATACGCAGTATTTT. It encodes CASSPRAGGADTQYF.